This is a list of T cell receptor beta chains from one sample in a study of blood T cell repertoires in COVID-19. The table came from immunoSEQ multiplex PCR; TCRdb's copy has only in-frame clones and leaves some out. This table holds 300,000 to 350,000 clones, 85% to 90% found once. The sequenced sample was peripheral blood. The receptors stem from a woman aged 45 to 65 with COVID-19, enrolled during active disease. The CDR3 runs from the conserved cysteine through the conserved F or W. Each record gives: D gene, J gene, V gene, clone size, CDR3 protein, CDR3 DNA. A D gene is named only where the DNA matches it firmly. Where a row states a size, it is once, few, many or the class of an expanded clone; other rows omit it.

D: TRBD2
J: TRBJ2-1
V: TRBV7-2
size: -
CDR3: CASSFLAGLYNEQFF
DNA: TGTGCCAGCAGCTTCCTAGCGGGACTATACAATGAGCAGTTCTTC

D: TRBD1
J: TRBJ2-1
V: TRBV7-9
size: -
CDR3: CASSSYTLGGGEQFF
DNA: TGTGCCAGCAGCTCTTATACTTTAGGGGGCGGTGAGCAGTTCTTC

D: -
J: TRBJ1-2
V: TRBV30
size: -
CDR3: CAWKRNANYGYTF
DNA: TGTGCCTGGAAGAGAAATGCTAACTATGGCTACACCTTC

D: -
J: TRBJ1-2
V: TRBV3-1/TRBV3-2
size: -
CDR3: CASSQLGGVVGGYTF
DNA: TGTGCCAGCAGCCAGTTGGGGGGGGTAGTAGGCGGCTACACCTTC

D: -
J: TRBJ2-2
V: TRBV30
size: -
CDR3: CAWSAMRGMFITGELFF
DNA: TGTGCCTGGAGTGCCATGAGGGGGATGTTCATCACCGGGGAGCTGTTTTTT

D: TRBD1
J: TRBJ1-2
V: TRBV14
size: -
CDR3: CARGQGAENYGYTF
DNA: TGTGCCAGGGGACAGGGGGCAGAGAACTATGGCTACACCTTC

D: TRBD2
J: TRBJ2-3
V: TRBV7-6
size: -
CDR3: CASSAKGLAGADTQYF
DNA: TGTGCCAGCAGCGCGAAGGGACTAGCGGGAGCAGATACGCAGTATTTT

D: -
J: TRBJ2-7
V: TRBV27
size: -
CDR3: CASSLYPGPFLDEQYF
DNA: TGTGCCAGCAGTTTATATCCAGGCCCGTTTCTGGACGAGCAGTACTTC

D: TRBD1
J: TRBJ2-4
V: TRBV6-5
size: -
CDR3: CASSYRTGPWDIQYF
DNA: TGTGCCAGCAGTTACCGGACAGGACCATGGGACATTCAGTACTTC

D: TRBD1
J: TRBJ1-4
V: TRBV5-1
size: -
CDR3: CASSRGTAPEKLFF
DNA: TGCGCCAGCAGCCGAGGGACAGCGCCTGAAAAACTGTTTTTT

D: -
J: TRBJ2-2
V: TRBV14
size: -
CDR3: CASSDIPGLTNTGELFF
DNA: TGTGCCAGCAGCGACATCCCAGGACTTACCAACACCGGGGAGCTGTTTTTT

D: TRBD1
J: TRBJ1-3
V: TRBV6-6
size: -
CDR3: CASSYDNRGDTIYF
DNA: TGTGCCAGCAGTTACGATAACAGGGGAGACACCATATATTTT

D: TRBD2
J: TRBJ2-1
V: TRBV7-2
size: -
CDR3: CASSLWTSGSGEQFF
DNA: TGTGCCAGCAGCTTATGGACTAGCGGGAGTGGTGAGCAGTTCTTC

D: -
J: TRBJ2-3
V: TRBV5-4
size: -
CDR3: CASSPAPGLGADTQYF
DNA: TGTGCCAGCAGCCCCGCACCGGGACTGGGGGCAGATACGCAGTATTTT

D: TRBD1
J: TRBJ2-6
V: TRBV18
size: once
CDR3: CASSPTGASGANVLTF
DNA: TGTGCCAGCTCTCCGACAGGGGCCTCTGGGGCCAACGTCCTGACTTTC

D: -
J: TRBJ1-2
V: TRBV28
size: -
CDR3: CASSLNRKGYTF
DNA: TGTGCCAGCAGTTTGAACAGAAAGGGCTACACCTTC

D: -
J: TRBJ1-2
V: TRBV30
size: -
CDR3: CAWKQENYGYTF
DNA: TGTGCCTGGAAGCAGGAAAACTATGGCTACACCTTC

D: TRBD2
J: TRBJ2-7
V: TRBV7-9
size: -
CDR3: CASSLALGLAGTYEQYF
DNA: TGTGCCAGCAGCTTAGCGCTAGGTCTAGCGGGGACCTACGAGCAGTACTTC

D: TRBD2
J: TRBJ2-7
V: TRBV11-2
size: -
CDR3: CASSLGSGRGSYEQYF
DNA: TGTGCCAGCAGCTTAGGAAGCGGGAGGGGATCCTACGAGCAGTACTTC

D: -
J: TRBJ2-2
V: TRBV7-3
size: -
CDR3: CASSLSGSTGELFF
DNA: TGTGCCAGCAGCTTGTCCGGTAGCACCGGGGAGCTGTTTTTT

D: -
J: TRBJ2-7
V: TRBV30
size: -
CDR3: CAWSVPGARRSYEQYF
DNA: TGTGCCTGGAGTGTCCCGGGAGCAAGGCGCTCCTACGAGCAGTACTTC

D: -
J: TRBJ2-3
V: TRBV7-3
size: -
CDR3: CASSQSQGGADTQYF
DNA: TGTGCCAGCAGCCAAAGTCAGGGCGGGGCAGATACGCAGTATTTT

D: TRBD2
J: TRBJ2-1
V: TRBV7-9
size: -
CDR3: CASSSTQYSGRSYNEQFF
DNA: TGTGCCAGCAGCTCTACCCAATATAGCGGGAGATCATACAATGAGCAGTTCTTC

D: TRBD1
J: TRBJ1-1
V: TRBV5-1
size: few
CDR3: CASSLGDGQGGMEAFF
DNA: TGCGCCAGCAGCTTGGGAGACGGACAGGGTGGAATGGAAGCTTTCTTT

D: TRBD1
J: TRBJ2-2
V: TRBV6-5
size: -
CDR3: CASSPRQGGTGELFF
DNA: TGTGCCAGCAGTCCAAGACAGGGGGGGACCGGGGAGCTGTTTTTT

D: -
J: TRBJ2-7
V: TRBV5-1
size: -
CDR3: CASSLEGTTLNEQYF
DNA: TGCGCCAGCAGCTTGGAGGGGACAACCCTGAACGAGCAGTACTTC

D: TRBD2
J: TRBJ2-3
V: TRBV7-9
size: -
CDR3: CASSLDLAGGTDTQYF
DNA: TGTGCCAGCAGCTTAGACCTAGCGGGAGGGACAGATACGCAGTATTTT

D: -
J: TRBJ2-7
V: TRBV7-2
size: once
CDR3: CASSLGTGTPYEQYF
DNA: TGTGCCAGCAGCTTAGGTACTGGGACACCCTACGAGCAGTACTTC

D: TRBD2
J: TRBJ2-5
V: TRBV10-1
size: -
CDR3: CASSDQGLAGETQYF
DNA: TGCGCCAGCAGTGACCAGGGACTAGCGGGAGAGACCCAGTACTTC

D: -
J: TRBJ1-4
V: TRBV27
size: once
CDR3: CASTAQLLTGFGKLFF
DNA: TGTGCCAGCACCGCCCAGCTTCTGACAGGATTCGGAAAACTGTTTTTT

D: TRBD1
J: TRBJ2-7
V: TRBV5-4
size: -
CDR3: CASSFGTAYEQYF
DNA: TGTGCCAGCAGCTTTGGGACAGCCTACGAGCAGTACTTC

D: -
J: TRBJ2-7
V: TRBV7-9
size: few
CDR3: CASSPPRVDEQYF
DNA: TGTGCCAGCAGCCCCCCCCGGGTCGACGAGCAGTACTTC

D: TRBD2
J: TRBJ2-1
V: TRBV7-3
size: -
CDR3: CASSRTSGYNEQFF
DNA: TGTGCCAGCAGTCGGACTAGCGGATACAATGAGCAGTTCTTC

D: -
J: TRBJ2-5
V: TRBV10-2
size: -
CDR3: CASYQPETQYF
DNA: TGCGCCTCCTACCAACCAGAGACCCAGTACTTC

D: -
J: TRBJ1-2
V: TRBV5-4
size: few
CDR3: CATTRDTQAIIYGYTF
DNA: TGTGCCACCACCAGAGACACACAGGCGATCATCTATGGCTACACCTTC

D: -
J: TRBJ2-5
V: TRBV4-2
size: once
CDR3: CASSQGQRETQYF
DNA: TGTGCCAGCAGCCAAGGCCAGAGGGAGACCCAGTACTTC

D: -
J: TRBJ1-6
V: TRBV3-1/TRBV3-2
size: -
CDR3: CASSPQQGTGNSPLHF
DNA: TGTGCCAGCAGCCCGCAACAGGGCACTGGTAATTCACCCCTCCACTTT

D: TRBD1
J: TRBJ1-1
V: TRBV30
size: -
CDR3: CAWRGRQGWGKAFF
DNA: TGTGCCTGGAGGGGAAGACAGGGTTGGGGGAAAGCTTTCTTT

D: -
J: TRBJ1-4
V: TRBV6-5
size: -
CDR3: CASSPERDTLFF
DNA: TGTGCCAGCAGTCCAGAGAGGGACACCCTGTTTTTT

D: -
J: TRBJ1-1
V: TRBV9
size: once
CDR3: CASTSRQFNTEAFF
DNA: TGTGCCAGCACATCTCGACAGTTTAACACTGAAGCTTTCTTT

D: TRBD1
J: TRBJ1-2
V: TRBV3-1/TRBV3-2
size: -
CDR3: CASSARDRGLFDYGYTF
DNA: TGTGCCAGCAGCGCCCGGGACAGGGGGCTGTTTGACTATGGCTACACCTTC

D: -
J: TRBJ1-5
V: TRBV2
size: -
CDR3: CASSLQGSGPQHF
DNA: TGTGCCAGCAGCCTACAGGGTTCTGGGCCCCAGCATTTT